This is a list of T cell receptor beta chains from one sample in a study of cytomegalovirus exposure and HLA in healthy donors. Only in-frame clones appear in the TCRdb table, and some are missing; sequencing was by immunoSEQ multiplex PCR. This table holds about 90,000 clones, approximately 88% found once. The sequenced sample was PBMCs. These receptors all come from a man between 18 and 35 years old in good health and CMV-seronegative. The CDR3 runs from the conserved cysteine through the conserved F or W. The D gene is left open where the match is weak. Only some rows state a clone size, as once, few, many or a class for expanded clones.

j_gene	abundance	v_gene	d_gene	CDR3aa	CDR3nt
TRBJ2-1	-	TRBV9	-	CASSVLPSWSYNEQFF	TGTGCCAGCAGCGTTTTGCCTAGCTGGTCCTACAATGAGCAGTTCTTC
TRBJ2-3	-	TRBV7-3	TRBD2	CASSFSGTETDTQYF	TGTGCCAGCAGCTTTAGCGGGACCGAAACAGATACGCAGTATTTT
TRBJ2-1	-	TRBV2	-	CASSRYSAEMRHEQFF	TGTGCCAGCAGTAGGTATAGCGCCGAGATGCGGCATGAGCAGTTCTTC
TRBJ1-1	-	TRBV27	-	CASSLRGIGTEAFF	TGTGCCAGCAGTTTACGGGGAATCGGCACTGAAGCTTTCTTT
TRBJ2-5	once	TRBV10-3	TRBD2	CATRLAGTQETQYF	TGTGCCACAAGACTAGCGGGCACCCAAGAGACCCAGTACTTC
TRBJ1-1	-	TRBV4-2	-	CASSQGPLRARTNTEAFF	TGTGCCAGCAGCCAAGGCCCGCTTAGGGCTAGGACAAACACTGAAGCTTTCTTT
TRBJ1-1	once	TRBV15	TRBD1	CATSPGQGLGTEAFF	TGTGCCACCAGCCCCGGACAGGGGTTGGGAACTGAAGCTTTCTTT
TRBJ2-4	once	TRBV5-1	TRBD2	CASSWGLAGAKNIQYF	TGCGCCAGCAGCTGGGGACTAGCGGGAGCCAAAAACATTCAGTACTTC
TRBJ1-1	-	TRBV2	TRBD1	CASSRQGSTEAFF	TGTGCCAGCAGTCGACAGGGCAGTACTGAAGCTTTCTTT
TRBJ1-2	-	TRBV27	-	CASRSPGANYGYTF	TGTGCCAGCAGATCCCCAGGGGCTAACTATGGCTACACCTTC
TRBJ1-1	-	TRBV7-2	-	CASSWVLNTEAFF	TGTGCCAGCAGCTGGGTACTAAACACTGAAGCTTTCTTT
TRBJ1-4	-	TRBV21-1	-	CASSKVLGQVSEKLFF	TGTGCCAGCAGCAAAGTGCTGGGACAAGTCTCTGAAAAACTGTTTTTT
TRBJ1-2	-	TRBV14	TRBD1	CASSPTRTGNYGYTF	TGTGCCAGCAGCCCCACCCGGACAGGGAACTATGGCTACACCTTC
TRBJ1-5	-	TRBV4-1	-	CASSLDLSNQPQHF	TGCGCCAGCAGTCTAGACCTTAGCAATCAGCCCCAGCATTTT
TRBJ2-1	-	TRBV27	TRBD2	CASSFSGLGNEQFF	TGTGCCAGCAGTTTTTCCGGACTAGGCAATGAGCAGTTCTTC
TRBJ2-7	-	TRBV10-3	TRBD2	CAILTSGTYEQYF	TGTGCCATCCTGACTAGCGGAACCTACGAGCAGTACTTC
TRBJ2-1	-	TRBV7-8	-	CASSFEYTGYNEQFF	TGTGCCAGCAGCTTCGAATACACAGGGTACAATGAGCAGTTCTTC
TRBJ2-1	-	TRBV9	-	CASSASTGYNEQFF	TGTGCCAGCAGCGCCTCCACCGGGTATAATGAGCAGTTCTTC
TRBJ1-5	few	TRBV10-2	-	CASTQEWNQPQHF	TGCGCCAGCACGCAAGAGTGGAATCAGCCCCAGCATTTT
TRBJ1-1	-	TRBV5-1	-	CASSLDGGGTEAFF	TGCGCCAGCAGCTTGGATGGGGGAGGCACTGAAGCTTTCTTT
TRBJ1-2	-	TRBV10-3	TRBD1	CAISESGQERHGYTF	TGTGCCATCAGTGAGTCGGGACAGGAAAGGCATGGCTACACCTTC
TRBJ1-2	-	TRBV18	TRBD1	CASSQGADYGYTF	TGTGCCAGCTCACAGGGGGCGGATTATGGCTACACCTTC
TRBJ2-7	-	TRBV2	TRBD2	CASSELSGGAGEQYF	TGTGCCAGCAGTGAATTGTCGGGGGGAGCGGGCGAGCAGTACTTC
TRBJ1-2	-	TRBV30	-	CAWSVPGGYTF	TGTGCCTGGAGTGTACCCGGTGGCTACACCTTC
TRBJ1-2	-	TRBV15	-	CATSRDWRTNYGYTF	TGTGCCACCAGCAGAGATTGGCGGACTAACTATGGCTACACCTTC
TRBJ1-6	-	TRBV11-2	-	CASSLGSGLYNSPLHF	TGTGCCAGCAGCTTAGGGTCTGGACTCTATAATTCACCCCTCCACTTT
TRBJ1-2	-	TRBV4-2	TRBD1	CASTEGAIPNYGYTF	TGTGCCAGCACCGAGGGGGCGATTCCAAACTATGGCTACACCTTC
TRBJ1-2	-	TRBV10-3	-	CAISGKGADGYTF	TGTGCCATCAGTGGGAAGGGAGCGGATGGCTACACCTTC
TRBJ2-6	few	TRBV5-6	TRBD1	CASSPGQGDSGANVLTF	TGTGCCAGCAGCCCAGGACAGGGAGACTCTGGGGCCAACGTCCTGACTTTC
TRBJ1-1	few	TRBV10-3	-	CAISDRGDTEAFF	TGTGCCATCAGTGATCGGGGGGACACTGAAGCTTTCTTT
TRBJ1-3	-	TRBV19	-	CASSAGNTIYF	TGTGCCAGTAGCGCTGGAAACACCATATATTTT
TRBJ1-1	-	TRBV2	-	CASSPGGRAFF	TGTGCCAGCAGTCCCGGGGGGCGGGCTTTCTTT
TRBJ1-6	-	TRBV2	-	CATSGTSISPLHF	TGTGCCACCTCCGGGACTTCCATCTCACCCCTCCACTTT
TRBJ2-1	few	TRBV2	TRBD2	CASRERDGSYNEQFF	TGTGCCAGCAGGGAGCGGGATGGTAGCTACAATGAGCAGTTCTTC
TRBJ1-1	-	TRBV28	TRBD1	CASSPGQGFRGNTEAFF	TGTGCCAGCAGCCCGGGACAGGGGTTCCGAGGGAACACTGAAGCTTTCTTT
TRBJ1-2	once	TRBV28	TRBD1	CASMVAGGYGYTF	TGTGCCAGCATGGTGGCAGGGGGATATGGCTACACCTTC
TRBJ1-1	-	TRBV7-2	-	CASSLQEVENTEAFF	TGTGCCAGCAGCTTACAGGAAGTGGAGAACACTGAAGCTTTCTTT
TRBJ2-1	-	TRBV4-3	TRBD2	CASSGGLAGSSYNEQFF	TGCGCCAGCAGTGGCGGACTAGCGGGCAGCTCCTACAATGAGCAGTTCTTC
TRBJ1-2	-	TRBV6-1	-	CASSGQGRGYGYTF	TGTGCCAGCAGTGGGCAGGGAAGGGGCTATGGCTACACCTTC
TRBJ2-7	few	TRBV30	TRBD2	CAWSVKGGSGGEQYF	TGTGCCTGGAGTGTCAAGGGGGGTAGCGGGGGGGAGCAGTACTTC
TRBJ2-6	-	TRBV9	-	CASSLRVAGFSSGANVLTF	TGTGCCAGCAGCCTCCGAGTGGCGGGGTTCAGCTCTGGGGCCAACGTCCTGACTTTC